What follows describes a single T cell receptor (beta chain). Its antigen is unknown. Here the gene names and germline are mouse. The sequenced fragment ends 1 residue before the CDR3 boundary, so the rest is inferred from the germline J gene. TCRbeta CDR3 was sequenced at survey depth with template counts. Profiled with immunoSEQ multiplex PCR; TCRdb holds only in-frame clones, not every one. Among some 48,000 clones, approximately 73% were seen once, and the ten largest hold 0.55%. This sample is drawn from a study of tissue T cells after allogeneic stem cell transplantation. Study observations and caveats: Shared clones across patients were few; motif clustering revealed tissue-specific shared signatures. In patients and mice, blood and spleen missed much of tissue repertoire. TCR repertoires tracked anatomic similarity, regardless of disease or transplant status.

V was pared by 2 bases and J by 0 bases, with 10 bases between. This CDR3 spans 15 amino acids. CDR1 NNHNN and CDR2 SYGAGS come from the germline V gene (reference sequence). The sequence came from a pool of C57BL/6 mice in good health. Sequencing input: sorted cells pooled from one or two spleens. This sequence joins TRBV13-2 and TRBJ2-4; D may correspond to TRBD1 or TRBD2 (6 bases each). Incomplete CDR3 DNA: TGTGCCAGCGGTGAAGCGGGGGCTAGTCAAAACACCTTGTAC. Amino acid sequence: CASGEAGASQNTLY. The whole CDR3 is CASGEAGASQNTLYF.